Below, 10 T cell receptor beta chains from the same sample are listed, as sequenced in a study of shared clonotypes between healthy human individuals. Naive CD8 cells lacked CD45RO, underwent positive selection for CCR7 and left out terminally differentiated effector memory CD45RA+ cells. Generated by immunoSEQ multiplex PCR, the TCRdb table keeps only in-frame clones and is missing some. Here the sample spans about 2.1 million clones, 80% to 95% being singletons. Sequences were obtained from naive CD8+ T cells from PBMCs. The receptor source for this set is a man between 18 and 29 years old in good health. Some clones in this sample may be carry-over from other donors' samples.

V and J are TRBV11-2 and TRBJ2-7, with TRBD2 identical over 7 bases. CDR3 length: 15 residues. Germline V CDR1 and CDR2: SGHAT, FQNNGV. J was trimmed by 2 bases and V by 5 bases; bases with no gene match: 9. Here the CDR3 reads CASSPRTSLPYEQYF. Here the CDR3 DNA reads TGTGCCAGCAGCCCCCGGACTAGTCTTCCCTACGAGCAGTACTTC.

The chain employs TRBV4-1 and TRBJ1-2, with 7 bases fitting TRBD1. V lost 3 bases and J lost 4; bases outside the gene matches: 8. From germline, CDR1 is MGHRA and CDR2 YSYEKL. This CDR3 has 15 amino acids. The CDR3 here is CASSHDRAGAYGYTF. In nucleotides, the CDR3 is TGCGCCAGCAGCCACGACAGGGCAGGGGCCTATGGCTACACCTTC.

The sample holds a few counts of this clone. This chain links TRBV18 with TRBJ2-7, with D possibly being TRBD1 (6 bases). V lost 5 bases and J 3 bases, leaving 14 bases between the germline ends. The CDR3 extends over 14 amino acids. Germline V lookup: CDR1 KGHSH, CDR2 LQKENI. The CDR3 region has the DNA TGTGCCAGCTCAGCGGACAGAGGACTCTACGAGCAGTACTTC. The encoded protein is CASSADRGLYEQYF.

The rearrangement uses TRBV7-3 and TRBJ2-3; 12 bases fit TRBD2. CDR3 length equals 15 residues. Germline CDR1 SGHTA, CDR2 FQGTGA. Trimming at V came to 6 bases and at J to 4 bases, leaving 5 bases not matched to a gene. The CDR3 nucleotides read TGTGCCAGCAGTTTGACTAGCGGGAGCCCAGATACGCAGTATTTT. Translating gives CASSLTSGSPDTQYF.

The chain employs TRBV5-8 and TRBJ1-2; D perhaps matches TRBD1 (5 bases). In germline, CDR1 is SGHTS, CDR2 YDEGEE. The CDR3 contains 14 residues. V was shortened by 4 bases and J by 8 bases, with 18 bases between the two germline ends. This chain's CDR3 is CASSPLRDLGGYTF. DNA for the CDR3: TGTGCCAGCAGCCCCCTACGGGACTTGGGCGGCTACACCTTC.

The chain recombines TRBV6-1 with TRBJ1-1, with D hard to call. Germline V CDR1 and CDR2: MNHNS, SASEGT. The CDR3 is 13 amino acids. V lost 6 bases to trimming and J lost 6 bases, with 14 bases between them. The CDR3: CASRGSTEPEAFF. Here the CDR3 DNA reads TGTGCCAGCAGGGGATCAACCGAACCTGAAGCTTTCTTT.

The J gene is TRBJ2-3, the V gene TRBV29-1; 7 nucleotides align to TRBD2. Trimming cost V 8 bases and J 0 bases; bases outside gene matches: 11. Per germline, CDR1 SQVTM and CDR2 ANQGSEA. The CDR3 runs 15 residues. CDR3 residues: CSSNRGGASTDTQYF. The DNA of the CDR3 is TGCAGCTCTAATCGGGGAGGGGCTAGCACAGATACGCAGTATTTT.

V and J are TRBV5-4 and TRBJ2-3, with 8 bases matching TRBD1. In germline, CDR1 is SGHNT, CDR2 YYREEE (reference sequence). The CDR3 spans 16 residues. V was clipped by 2 bases and J by 0 bases; unmatched bases: 5. The CDR3 sequence: CASSFARTGSTDTQYF. For the CDR3, the DNA is TGTGCCAGCAGCTTCGCTAGGACAGGGAGCACAGATACGCAGTATTTT.

This rearrangement joins TRBV19 to TRBJ2-2; D remains ambiguous. The CDR3 spans 16 residues. V lost 7 bases and J lost 0, with 15 bases in between. Germline CDR1 is LNHDA and CDR2 is SQIVND (reference sequence). The CDR3 reads CASTYFQGSNTGELFF. CDR3 nucleotides: TGTGCCAGTACTTACTTTCAAGGTTCGAACACCGGGGAGCTGTTTTTT.

The J gene is TRBJ1-2, the V gene TRBV19; D may be TRBD1 (5 bases). There are 18 residues in the CDR3. V shed 4 bases and J shed 1 base, with 22 bases lying between them. Germline V lookup: CDR1 LNHDA, CDR2 SQIVND (reference sequence). The CDR3: CASSTRDSRKIGNYGYTF. For the CDR3, the DNA is TGTGCCAGTAGTACGAGGGACTCCCGAAAGATTGGTAACTATGGCTACACCTTC.